A selection of T cell receptor beta chains follows, all from one sample in a study of glioma-infiltrating T cells. TCRdb re-called the multiplex PCR reads with MiXCR, one entry per CDR3 protein. This table has about 140,000 distinct CDR3 sequences, approximately 40% appearing once. Sequenced material: glioma tissue, nonneoplastic brain tissue, or PBMCs (not recorded which). The receptors stem from a human donor with low-grade glioma or glioblastoma, undergoing nonglioma brain surgery, or in good health (not recorded which). The CDR3 runs from the conserved cysteine through the conserved F or W. The D gene is left open where the match is weak. Only part of the rows carry a size: once, few, many, or a class if the clone is expanded.

V gene	D gene	CDR3 length	J gene	clone size	CDR3 protein	CDR3 DNA
TRBV7-2	.	14	TRBJ1-1	few	CASSWLEGTTEAFF	TGTGCCAGCAGCTGGTTGGAGGGGACCACTGAAGCTTTCTTT
TRBV6-1	TRBD1	13	TRBJ1-2	few	CASKTGGGYGYTF	TGTGCCAGTAAAACAGGGGGCGGCTATGGCTACACCTTC
TRBV4-1	TRBD2	16	TRBJ2-7	.	CASSQVTISGSDEQYF	TGCGCCAGCAGCCAAGTTACGATTAGCGGGAGTGATGAGCAGTACTTC
TRBV7-9	.	14	TRBJ1-5	.	CASSATGSAQPQHF	TGTGCCAGCAGTGCTACAGGGTCGGCTCAGCCCCAGCATTTT
TRBV4-1	.	15	TRBJ1-1	.	CASSQGQSMNTEAFF	TGCGCCAGCAGCCAAGGACAGAGTATGAACACTGAAGCTTTCTTT
TRBV20-1	TRBD1	14	TRBJ2-5	.	CSAPGQGYQETQYF	TGCAGTGCTCCGGGACAGGGGTATCAAGAGACCCAGTACTTC
TRBV5-1	.	14	TRBJ1-1	.	CASSSEPGSAEAFF	TGCGCCAGCAGCTCTGAGCCGGGGTCCGCTGAAGCTTTCTTT
TRBV15	.	11	TRBJ2-7	few	CATSRPGEQYF	TGTGCCACCAGCAGACCCGGCGAGCAGTACTTC
TRBV7-9	.	13	TRBJ2-5	few	CASTQSEAETQYF	TGTGCCAGCACCCAGTCGGAAGCAGAGACCCAGTACTTC
TRBV18	.	12	TRBJ2-7	few	CASSSGSNEQYF	TGTGCCAGCTCTTCGGGATCTAACGAGCAGTACTTC
TRBV28	TRBD2	16	TRBJ2-5	.	CASSPIAGGYQETQYF	TGTGCCAGCAGTCCTATAGCGGGAGGGTACCAAGAGACCCAGTACTTC
TRBV2	.	14	TRBJ1-1	.	CASSLSGGNTEAFF	TGTGCCAGCAGTTTATCCGGGGGTAACACTGAAGCTTTCTTT
TRBV6-1	TRBD1	14	TRBJ2-1	few	CASSYDRGYNEQFF	TGTGCCAGCAGCTACGACAGGGGGTACAATGAGCAGTTCTTC
TRBV15	.	17	TRBJ1-3	.	CATSRDRVRVSGNTIYF	TGTGCCACCAGCAGGGATCGAGTAAGAGTGTCTGGAAACACCATATATTTT
TRBV7-9	TRBD1	15	TRBJ1-1	.	CASKPTGGLYTEAFF	TGTGCCAGCAAGCCGACAGGGGGCTTGTACACTGAAGCTTTCTTT
TRBV3-1	TRBD1	15	TRBJ2-5	few	CASSYAGTGGETQYF	TGTGCCAGCAGCTACGCCGGGACAGGGGGCGAGACCCAGTACTTC
TRBV6-1	.	15	TRBJ1-5	few	CASSEGGRINQPQHF	TGTGCCAGCAGCGAAGGGGGGCGTATCAATCAGCCCCAGCATTTT
TRBV6-1	.	14	TRBJ1-1	.	CASNKQVLNTEAFF	TGTGCCAGCAACAAACAGGTTCTTAACACTGAAGCTTTCTTT
TRBV6-2/TRBV6-3	.	13	TRBJ1-4	.	CASSLQGGEKLFF	TGTGCCAGCAGTTTACAGGGAGGTGAAAAACTGTTTTTT
TRBV20-1	.	15	TRBJ2-3	.	CSARDRMAGPDTQYF	TGCAGTGCTAGAGATCGCATGGCGGGCCCCGATACGCAGTATTTT
TRBV20-1	.	14	TRBJ2-3	few	CSADWGDLTDTQYF	TGCAGTGCGGATTGGGGGGATCTTACAGATACGCAGTATTTT
TRBV6-2/TRBV6-3	TRBD1	14	TRBJ2-7	few	CASSYEQGAYEQYF	TGTGCCAGCAGTTACGAACAGGGGGCTTACGAGCAGTACTTC
TRBV10-2	.	14	TRBJ2-5	.	CASSRQHPQETQYF	TGCGCCAGCAGCCGACAGCACCCTCAAGAGACCCAGTACTTC
TRBV6-1	.	11	TRBJ2-1	.	CASRQYNEQFF	TGTGCCAGCAGGCAGTACAATGAGCAGTTCTTC
TRBV28	.	16	TRBJ1-5	.	CASIQLGQRENQPQQF	TGTGCCAGCATTCAGTTAGGACAGCGCGAGAATCAGCCCCAGCAATTT
TRBV4-1	TRBD2	18	TRBJ2-3	.	CASSQGSTSGGATDTQYF	TGCGCCAGCAGCCAGGGTTCGACTAGCGGGGGGGCAACAGATACGCAGTATTTT
TRBV6-1	.	15	TRBJ2-2	.	CASSGSPPGTGELFF	TGTGCCAGCAGTGGGTCGCCTCCCGGTACCGGGGAGCTGTTTTTT
TRBV15	.	15	TRBJ1-6	.	CATSEGTLRDSPLHF	TGTGCCACCAGCGAAGGGACACTACGGGATTCACCCCTCCACTTT
TRBV15	.	16	TRBJ1-1	once	CATSRDRGRVSTEAFF	TGTGCCACCAGCAGAGATAGGGGTAGGGTTAGCACTGAAGCTTTCTTT
TRBV27	TRBD1	15	TRBJ1-1	.	CASKFGTALNTEAFF	TGTGCCAGCAAATTCGGGACAGCCTTGAACACTGAAGCTTTCTTT
TRBV6-2/TRBV6-3	TRBD2	17	TRBJ2-7	.	CASSGWGLAGPSYEQYF	TGTGCCAGCAGTGGCTGGGGGTTAGCGGGCCCCTCCTACGAGCAGTACTTC
TRBV2	TRBD1	13	TRBJ1-1	.	CASNRQGNTEAFF	TGTGCCAGTAATAGACAGGGGAACACTGAAGCTTTCTTT
TRBV20-1	.	13	TRBJ2-1	few	CSARGTADREQFF	TGCAGTGCTCGGGGGACCGCCGATAGAGAGCAGTTCTTC
TRBV28	TRBD2	14	TRBJ2-1	.	CASMRGGSYNEQFF	TGTGCCAGCATGCGCGGGGGTTCCTACAATGAGCAGTTCTTC
TRBV20-1	.	13	TRBJ2-5	few	CSARRQGLETQYF	TGCAGTGCTAGGCGGCAGGGCTTAGAGACCCAGTACTTC
TRBV6-1	TRBD1	14	TRBJ1-6	.	CASSFTGEGSPLHF	TGTGCCAGCAGTTTTACAGGGGAGGGTTCACCCCTCCACTTT
TRBV6-2/TRBV6-3	.	15	TRBJ2-7	.	CASSYEGGLSYEQYF	TGTGCCAGCAGTTACGAAGGGGGACTATCCTACGAGCAGTACTTC
TRBV6-5	.	14	TRBJ2-7	.	CASSIRTGPYEQYF	TGTGCCAGCAGTATCCGTACAGGCCCCTACGAGCAGTACTTC
TRBV20-1	.	14	TRBJ1-5	few	CSASPTGSDQPQHF	TGCAGTGCTAGCCCTACAGGGTCGGATCAGCCCCAGCATTTT
TRBV5-1	.	14	TRBJ2-7	.	CASSFFDREYEQYF	TGTGCCAGCAGCTTCTTCGATAGGGAGTACGAGCAGTACTTC
TRBV6-1	.	12	TRBJ2-1	many	CASSDVLDEQFF	TGTGCCAGCAGCGACGTTTTGGATGAGCAGTTCTTC
TRBV6-2/TRBV6-3	.	15	TRBJ2-1	few	CASSYSLVTVNEQFF	TGTGCCAGCAGTTACTCCCTCGTGACTGTTAATGAGCAGTTCTTC
TRBV7-3	TRBD2	16	TRBJ2-1	.	CASSPYTSGDGHEQFF	TGTGCCAGCAGCCCTTATACTAGCGGAGACGGGCATGAGCAGTTCTTC
TRBV20-1	TRBD2	14	TRBJ2-2	few	CSATGEGNTGELFF	TGCAGTGCTACGGGGGAGGGCAACACCGGGGAGCTGTTTTTT
TRBV28	.	12	TRBJ2-7	.	CASRSGSYEQYF	TGTGCCAGCAGGTCAGGGTCCTACGAGCAGTACTTC
TRBV7-2	TRBD2	19	TRBJ2-7	once	CASSLRNVPGLAGAYEQYF	TGTGCCAGCAGCCTCCGGAACGTACCGGGACTAGCGGGGGCCTACGAGCAGTACTTC
TRBV7-8	.	16	TRBJ2-3	few	CASSRPPERETDTQYF	TGTGCCAGCAGCCGCCCCCCGGAGAGGGAAACAGATACGCAGTATTTT
TRBV4-1	.	16	TRBJ2-7	.	CASSPQGGFASYEQYF	TGCGCCAGCAGCCCCCAGGGAGGCTTCGCCTCCTACGAGCAGTACTTC
TRBV7-2	.	14	TRBJ2-7	.	CASSLVPESYEQYF	TGTGCCAGCAGCTTAGTTCCAGAGTCCTACGAGCAGTACTTC
TRBV28	.	14	TRBJ1-1	many	CASSLYSGNTEAFF	TGTGCCAGCAGTTTATATTCAGGGAACACTGAAGCTTTCTTT
TRBV7-2	TRBD2	17	TRBJ2-2	.	CASSQGTSGMNTGELFF	TGTGCCAGCAGCCAAGGGACTAGCGGGATGAACACCGGGGAGCTGTTTTTT
TRBV2	.	14	TRBJ2-3	few	CAAKTAPNTDTQYF	TGTGCCGCGAAGACAGCTCCTAACACAGATACGCAGTATTTT
TRBV20-1	TRBD1	14	TRBJ2-7	.	CSASRGRVPYEQYF	TGCAGTGCTAGTAGGGGGCGAGTACCTTACGAGCAGTACTTC
TRBV15	.	15	TRBJ2-2	.	CATSRDRGFAGELFF	TGTGCCACCAGCAGAGATCGGGGGTTTGCCGGGGAGCTGTTTTTT
TRBV20-1	TRBD2	14	TRBJ2-1	.	CSAKAGGPYTEQFF	TGCAGTGCTAAAGCGGGAGGGCCCTACACTGAGCAGTTCTTC
TRBV6-5	.	12	TRBJ2-7	.	CASSYDWAGQYF	TGTGCCAGCAGTTATGACTGGGCCGGGCAGTACTTC
TRBV4-1	.	15	TRBJ2-3	few	CASSQGPTGTDTQYF	TGCGCCAGCAGCCAAGGCCCGACAGGAACAGATACGCAGTATTTT